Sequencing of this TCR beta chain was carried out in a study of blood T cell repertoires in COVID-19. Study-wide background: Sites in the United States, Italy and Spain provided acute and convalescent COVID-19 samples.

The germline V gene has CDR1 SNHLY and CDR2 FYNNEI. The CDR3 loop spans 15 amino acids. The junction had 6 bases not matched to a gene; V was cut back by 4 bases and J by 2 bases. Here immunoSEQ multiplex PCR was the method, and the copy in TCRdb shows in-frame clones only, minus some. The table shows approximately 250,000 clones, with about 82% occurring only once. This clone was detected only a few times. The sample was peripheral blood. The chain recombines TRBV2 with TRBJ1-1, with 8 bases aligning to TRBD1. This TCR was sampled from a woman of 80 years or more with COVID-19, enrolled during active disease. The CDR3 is CASSATDRENTEAFF. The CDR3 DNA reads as TGTGCCAGCAGTGCAACGGACAGGGAAAACACTGAAGCTTTCTTT.